The subject of this entry is one T cell receptor (beta chain). Its binding antigen is unknown. Per-nucleotide qualities are absent, and no much larger clonotype sits a single base away. This entry is derived from a study of blood T cell repertoires in COVID-19 (dated by TCRdb to about 2020). Regarding the complete study: Collaborator samples came from the United States, Italy and Spain and covered acute and convalescent phases of COVID-19. The repertoires were released in a freely available public database meant as a resource for research on the immune response to SARS-CoV-2. Where available, HLA class I and class II types were obtained from metadata supplied by the sample provider rather than from assay-based typing. The sample metadata nearly always contained a de-identified subject ID, COVID-19 status, age in years and sex. The prospective study material was composed of cDNA or gDNA derived from T cells, B-cell-depleted T cells, or PBMCs. Samples were obtained from the ongoing ImmuneRACE study (first 160 participants) and from about 1,300 subjects provided by 6 global collaborators. Deeply sampled blood TCRbeta repertoires from subjects exposed to, actively infected with, or recovered from COVID-19 were included in the dataset.

The immunoSEQ Assay, a bias-controlled multiplex PCR, was used to amplify TCRbeta CDR3 regions from genomic DNA. Per the original workflow: The number of nucleated cells in each sample was estimated by amplification of reference gene primers within the assay. To quantify the absolute abundance of each unique TCRbeta CDR3 rearrangement, sequence reads were collapsed and filtered. For each sample, productive Simpson clonality was calculated as the square root of Simpson's diversity index across productive rearrangements. TCRdb retrieved this table from immuneACCESS and kept in-frame rearrangements only. Not all clones are present; in checked studies, unresolved V genes account for under half, and no reason is known for the remainder. V, J and clone size derive from that table, while D and trimming were established from the DNA sequence. The sample records 150,000 to 200,000 clones, 75% to 90% of which are singletons. About 7% of the sample rests with the top ten.

Here is what the overall study found, with its caveats: The quantity of clinical and demographic metadata differed by source and by participant and was supplied without curation.

One collaborating source in Seattle enrolled patients during active infection and followed them longitudinally through the course of disease. Each collaborating institution followed its own protocols to collect whole blood in K2EDTA tubes. For TCRbeta analysis, collaborators shipped samples in one of three forms: frozen whole blood, isolated PBMCs, or DNA extracted from either of those sample types. The TCR originated in a woman aged 40 to 50 with COVID-19, enrolled during active disease. The sequenced material came from peripheral blood.

The CDR3 amino acid sequence is: CAISEEGVRTYEQYF. The sequenced DNA: TGTGCCATCAGTGAAGAAGGGGTCCGCACCTACGAGCAGTACTTC. The sequence is built from TRBV10-3 and TRBJ2-7; tentative D gene TRBD1, with 5 bases matching. Sequences ENHRY (CDR1) and SYGVKD (CDR2) are obtained from the germline V gene. The CDR3, from cysteine to phenylalanine, totals 15 residues. Only the CDR3 region is kept as DNA, spanning 45 bases read in frame from base 1. V is pared back by 3 bases and J by 2 bases, with 14 bases lying between the germline termini.